The 9 T cell receptor beta chains below come from one sample, sequenced in a study of blood T cell repertoires in COVID-19. TCRdb's table, derived via immunoSEQ multiplex PCR, lists solely in-frame clones and lacks some. The sample shows fewer than 70,000 clones, 65% to 90% of them seen only once. Material: peripheral blood. The receptors derive from an elderly man with acute or convalescent COVID-19.

The chain employs TRBV24-1 and TRBJ2-1; a weak D match, TRBD1 (5 bases). The CDR3 runs 15 residues. Germline V gene data show CDR1 as KGHDR and CDR2 as SFDVKD. Trimming took off 2 bases at V and 9 bases at J, with 16 bases between the two ends. CDR3 nucleotide sequence: TGTGCCACCAGTGATTCGACCTTTCCCCAGGGTGAGCAGTTCTTC. It encodes CATSDSTFPQGEQFF.

The rearrangement joins TRBV3-1 (or the pseudogene TRBV3-2) to TRBJ2-4; 8 nucleotides align to TRBD2. CDR1 is LGHDT, CDR2 YNNKEL, per germline (reference sequence). The CDR3 is 17 residues long. Trimming cost V 2 bases and J 0 bases; bases outside gene matches: 6. CDR3 amino acids: CASSQPTSALAKNIQYF. Here the CDR3 DNA reads TGTGCCAGCAGCCAACCGACTAGCGCCCTAGCCAAAAACATTCAGTACTTC.

The chain has TRBV19 and TRBJ2-7; D not resolved. Per germline, CDR1 LNHDA and CDR2 SQIVND (reference sequence). The CDR3 sequence is 13 residues long. The V and J ends lost 3 bases and 0 bases respectively, with 6 bases between them. The CDR3 spells CASSMSPSYEQYF. The CDR3 nucleotides are TGTGCCAGTAGTATGTCTCCCTCCTACGAGCAGTACTTC.

The chain uses TRBV4-2 and TRBJ2-1; D possibly corresponds to TRBD1 (7 bases). V was pared by 0 bases and J by 8 bases, with 14 bases between. The CDR3 contains 15 residues. Germline V lookup: CDR1 LGHNA, CDR2 YNFKEQ. CDR3: CASSQDRRRGDEQFF. CDR3 DNA sequence: TGTGCCAGCAGCCAAGATCGGCGCAGGGGGGATGAGCAGTTCTTC.

The rearrangement uses TRBV9 and TRBJ2-1, with 9 bases that match TRBD2. The CDR3 spans 16 residues. Germline CDR1 is SGDLS and CDR2 is YYNGEE. V was clipped by 0 bases and J by 3 bases; unmatched bases: 4. This CDR3 reads CASSVEWREGYNEQFF. CDR3 nucleotides: TGTGCCAGCAGCGTAGAGTGGCGGGAGGGCTACAATGAGCAGTTCTTC.

The chain recombines TRBV9 with TRBJ2-5; TRBD2 aligns across 14 bases. V lost 2 bases to trimming and J lost 5 bases; unmatched junction nucleotides: 5. This CDR3 contains 16 residues. From germline, CDR1 is SGDLS and CDR2 YYNGEE. DNA for the CDR3: TGTGCCAGCAGCGTCGGGACTAGCGGGAGTGGGGAGACCCAGTACTTC. Its protein product is CASSVGTSGSGETQYF.

The genes are TRBV11-3 and TRBJ2-5, with 10 bases fitting TRBD2. CDR1 and CDR2 from the germline V gene are SGHNT and YENEEA. After removal of 7 bases from V and 5 bases from J, the junction contained 10 bases not matched to a gene. CDR3 length equals 15 residues. The CDR3 nucleotides read TGTGCCAGCACCTCCGGGACTAGCGTTTTGGAGACCCAGTACTTC. Translating it yields CASTSGTSVLETQYF.

This clone was seen only once. The V call is TRBV5-1, the J call TRBJ1-4; TRBD1 matches at 10 bases. The CDR3 length is 16 residues. The V gene's germline CDR1 is SGHRS and CDR2 YFSETQ. The ends lost 0 bases at V and 4 bases at J; junction bases unmatched: 3. The CDR3 loop reads CASSLVGQGVNEKLFF. CDR3 coding DNA: TGCGCCAGCAGCTTGGTTGGACAGGGGGTTAATGAAAAACTGTTTTTT.

The chain has TRBV6-6 and TRBJ1-5, with 10 bases identical to TRBD1. The J segment lost 4 bases and the V segment lost 6 bases, leaving 6 bases of the junction unmatched. Per the germline V gene, CDR1 is MNHNY and CDR2 is SVGAGI (reference sequence). The CDR3 runs 15 residues. The CDR3 is CASSPTGGGNQPQHF. CDR3 DNA sequence: TGTGCCAGCAGCCCGACAGGGGGCGGGAATCAGCCCCAGCATTTT.